Shown below are 4 T cell receptor beta chains from a single sample sequenced in a study of T-cell memory formation after mild COVID-19. TCRdb reprocessed the 5' RACE reads via MiXCR and lists one record per CDR3 protein. The table shows around 420,000 distinct CDR3 sequences, with roughly 24% occurring only once. The sample taken for sequencing was PBMCs or a T cell subset sorted from them (not recorded which). Receptors originate from an adult woman who had mild COVID-19 (a few samples of this study predate the infection). Cell type and time point are not known.

This clonotype was seen a handful of times. This chain uses TRBV15 with TRBJ1-2; weak D call: TRBD1 (5 bases). V was shortened by 1 base and J by 5 bases, with 14 bases between the two germline ends. Looked up from germline, CDR1 is LNHNV and CDR2 is YYDKDF (reference sequence). This CDR3 has 15 amino acids. The CDR3: CATSRGWDRSYGYTF. Here the CDR3 DNA reads TGTGCCACCAGCAGAGGATGGGACCGGTCGTATGGCTACACCTTC.

This clonotype was counted between two and nine times. This chain links TRBV29-1 with TRBJ1-2; 7 bases map to TRBD1. Trimming removed 3 bases from V and 0 bases from J; junction bases left unmatched: 13. Germline values: CDR1 SQVTM, CDR2 ANQGSEA. This CDR3 contains 17 residues. The CDR3 bases are TGCAGCGTTGATGGGCCTCGGACAGGCCGCACTAACTATGGCTACACCTTC. Translated, it gives CSVDGPRTGRTNYGYTF.

The chain links TRBV4-3 to TRBJ2-7, with a possible D match to TRBD1 (6 bases). The germline V gene encodes CDR1 LGHNA and CDR2 YSLEER. The CDR3 loop spans 16 amino acids. With 1 base removed from V and 3 bases from J, the gap between germline ends came to 16 bases. CDR3 amino acids: CASSQAYSLGHYEQYF. The CDR3 DNA sequence: TGCGCCAGCAGCCAAGCCTATTCCCTGGGACACTACGAGCAGTACTTC.

The chain has TRBV11-2 and TRBJ2-5; 7 positions agree with TRBD1. The V gene's germline CDR1 is SGHAT and CDR2 FQNNGV. The CDR3 has 15 residues. Trimming cost V 2 bases and J 4 bases; bases outside gene matches: 7. The CDR3: CASSLQGVLRETQYF. CDR3 bases: TGTGCCAGCAGCTTACAGGGGGTCCTTAGAGAGACCCAGTACTTC.